These T cell receptor beta chains were read from a single sample in a study of human T cells and chemical hapten exposure. TCRdb used MiXCR to reprocess the RACE reads, holding one entry per CDR3 protein. The table records 150,000 to 200,000 distinct CDR3 sequences, 25% to 35% of them present only once. Sequences were derived from whole blood, sampled in connection with sensitization to the hapten diphenylcyclopropenone (DPC). The receptor set was obtained from a woman between 18 and 30 years old with alopecia areata. Some clones in this sample may be carry-over from other donors' samples. CDR3s include the opening cysteine and the closing phenylalanine or tryptophan. A D gene is named only where the DNA matches it firmly. The size of a clone is reported for some rows only, either as once, few or many, or as a class for expanded clones.

cdr3_aa,cdr3_nt,clone_size,d_call,v_call,cdr3_length,j_call
CSVGALLNAHTQYF,TGCAGCGTTGGAGCCCTTTTAAACGCGCATACGCAGTATTTT,.,.,TRBV29-1,14,TRBJ2-3
CASSQMGGFNEKLFF,TGTGCCAGCAGCCAAATGGGGGGTTTTAATGAAAAACTGTTTTTT,few,.,TRBV3-1,15,TRBJ1-4
CASSQEEGNTIYF,TGCGCCAGCAGCCAAGAGGAAGGAAACACCATATATTTT,few,.,TRBV4-3,13,TRBJ1-3
CASSSPGGSDTQYF,TGTGCCAGCAGTTCCCCGGGGGGGTCAGATACGCAGTATTTT,few,TRBD2,TRBV6-2/TRBV6-3,14,TRBJ2-3
CASRTTSGSYEQYF,TGTGCCAGCAGAACGACTAGCGGTTCCTACGAGCAGTACTTC,.,TRBD2,TRBV27,14,TRBJ2-7
CASSLVRNTEAFF,TGTGCCAGCAGCTTAGTCCGGAACACTGAAGCTTTCTTT,once,.,TRBV7-3,13,TRBJ1-1
CASSLGLSRVAGYTF,TGTGCCAGCAGCTTAGGCTTGTCAAGGGTAGCTGGCTACACCTTC,.,.,TRBV7-8,15,TRBJ1-2
CASSFSGGGQPQHF,TGTGCCAGCAGCTTTTCGGGGGGTGGTCAGCCCCAGCATTTT,.,.,TRBV5-5,14,TRBJ1-5
CASSFGASYNEQFF,TGTGCCAGCAGCTTTGGGGCCTCCTACAATGAGCAGTTCTTC,.,.,TRBV7-9,14,TRBJ2-1
CSVPTGKENTIYF,TGCAGCGTTCCGACAGGGAAGGAAAACACCATATATTTT,.,TRBD1,TRBV29-1,13,TRBJ1-3
CASSTRTGRNIQYF,TGTGCCAGCAGTACCAGGACAGGGAGGAACATTCAGTACTTC,.,TRBD1,TRBV27,14,TRBJ2-4
CSAQGVRVGDTQYF,TGCAGCGCTCAGGGGGTCAGGGTGGGAGATACGCAGTATTTT,.,TRBD1,TRBV29-1,14,TRBJ2-3
CATSPDSYGYTF,TGTGCCACCAGCCCGGATAGCTATGGCTACACCTTC,.,.,TRBV15,12,TRBJ1-2
CASSSPREQYF,TGTGCCAGCAGTTCCCCCCGCGAGCAGTACTTC,few,.,TRBV28,11,TRBJ2-7
CATSDLVGGSYEQYF,TGTGCCACCAGTGATTTGGTGGGAGGCTCCTACGAGCAGTACTTC,few,.,TRBV24-1,15,TRBJ2-7
CASRDYFPTLYNSPLHF,TGTGCTAGCAGGGACTACTTCCCCACACTCTATAATTCACCCCTCCACTTT,.,.,TRBV12-5,17,TRBJ1-6
CASSFSGGRVGEQYF,TGTGCCAGCAGTTTTAGCGGGGGCCGGGTGGGGGAGCAGTACTTC,few,TRBD2,TRBV7-2,15,TRBJ2-7
CSVFENTIYF,TGCAGCGTTTTCGAGAACACCATATATTTT,many,.,TRBV29-1,10,TRBJ1-3
CASSQENLVGGEQFF,TGCGCCAGCAGCCAAGAGAATCTAGTAGGGGGTGAGCAGTTCTTC,.,.,TRBV4-3,15,TRBJ2-1
CASSPNAEQYF,TGTGCCAGCAGTCCCAACGCCGAGCAGTACTTC,many,.,TRBV28,11,TRBJ2-7
CASSRDSRQPQHF,TGTGCCAGCAGCCGGGACAGTAGGCAGCCCCAGCATTTT,few,TRBD1,TRBV7-9,13,TRBJ1-5
CSASTAEYEQYF,TGCAGTGCTAGTACCGCAGAATACGAGCAGTACTTC,once,.,TRBV20-1,12,TRBJ2-7
CASSIQGPGFEQYF,TGTGCCAGCAGCATACAGGGCCCGGGATTCGAGCAGTACTTC,.,.,TRBV2,14,TRBJ2-7
CASSPARAGTVYEQYF,TGTGCCAGCTCCCCAGCCCGGGCGGGCACTGTCTACGAGCAGTACTTC,.,.,TRBV18,16,TRBJ2-7
CASSVSRGGYTF,TGTGCCAGCAGTGTCTCCCGTGGCGGCTACACCTTC,.,.,TRBV25-1,12,TRBJ1-2
CASGLPGFTPIYF,TGTGCCAGCGGGCTCCCCGGCTTTACTCCGATATATTTT,.,.,TRBV28,13,TRBJ1-3
CASSLTAGLVEQYF,TGTGCCAGCAGCTTAACGGCGGGGCTGGTCGAGCAGTACTTC,.,.,TRBV7-3,14,TRBJ2-7
CASSYYTGELFF,TGTGCCAGCAGCTATTACACCGGGGAGCTGTTTTTT,many,.,TRBV6-5,12,TRBJ2-2
CASSLGGTDTQYF,TGTGCCAGCAGCTTAGGCGGCACAGATACGCAGTATTTT,many,.,TRBV7-8,13,TRBJ2-3
CASSFLDYEQYF,TGTGCCAGCAGTTTCCTAGACTACGAGCAGTACTTC,few,.,TRBV6-2/TRBV6-3,12,TRBJ2-7
CASSQDSGQGGPYYGYTF,TGTGCCAGCAGCCAAGATTCAGGACAGGGGGGACCTTATTATGGCTACACCTTC,.,TRBD1,TRBV4-2,18,TRBJ1-2
CASSQRVDTQYF,TGTGCCAGCAGCCAACGTGTGGATACGCAGTATTTT,.,.,TRBV11-1,12,TRBJ2-3
CSERSNTEAFF,TGCAGCGAACGGTCGAACACTGAAGCTTTCTTT,.,.,TRBV29-1,11,TRBJ1-1
CASRGQDSSYEQYF,TGTGCCAGCCGGGGACAGGACTCTTCCTACGAGCAGTACTTC,.,TRBD1,TRBV6-2/TRBV6-3,14,TRBJ2-7
CASSLSEYEQYF,TGCGCCAGCAGCTTATCAGAGTACGAGCAGTACTTC,.,.,TRBV5-1,12,TRBJ2-7
CASSLEGDPYNEQFF,TGTGCCAGCAGCTTAGAAGGAGACCCCTACAATGAGCAGTTCTTC,few,.,TRBV7-2,15,TRBJ2-1
CASSSSGNIQYF,TGTGCCAGCAGCTCTAGCGGGAACATTCAGTACTTC,.,TRBD2,TRBV6-6,12,TRBJ2-4
CSAGQAGRLSPLHF,TGCAGTGCGGGACAGGCGGGGCGGCTATCACCCCTCCACTTT,.,TRBD1,TRBV20-1,14,TRBJ1-6
CASSFTASNQPQHF,TGTGCCAGCAGCTTCACAGCTAGCAATCAGCCCCAGCATTTT,.,.,TRBV21-1,14,TRBJ1-5
CASSQGVGRTNQETQYF,TGTGCCAGCAGCCAGGGGGTCGGCAGGACAAACCAAGAGACCCAGTACTTC,.,TRBD1,TRBV11-1,17,TRBJ2-5
CASSLAQGGPTQYF,TGTGCCAGCAGCCTCGCACAGGGCGGCCCGACGCAGTATTTT,.,.,TRBV7-2,14,TRBJ2-3
CASSHEDRESEKLFF,TGTGCCAGCAGCCATGAGGACAGGGAGAGTGAAAAACTGTTTTTT,few,TRBD1,TRBV4-2,15,TRBJ1-4
CASSLSRAPYNEQFF,TGTGCCAGCAGTTTATCAAGGGCCCCCTACAATGAGCAGTTCTTC,few,.,TRBV27,15,TRBJ2-1
CASSLQGAPSYEQYF,TGTGCCAGCAGCCTACAGGGGGCCCCTTCCTACGAGCAGTACTTC,.,TRBD1,TRBV27,15,TRBJ2-7
CSAGSKRETQYF,TGCAGCGCCGGGTCGAAACGGGAGACCCAGTACTTC,few,.,TRBV29-1,12,TRBJ2-5
CSVEGLAGASTGELFF,TGCAGCGTAGAGGGACTAGCGGGGGCCTCCACCGGGGAGCTGTTTTTT,few,TRBD2,TRBV29-1,16,TRBJ2-2
CASRDSLRTSGPTDTQYF,TGCGCCAGCAGAGACTCTTTGCGGACTAGCGGTCCCACAGATACGCAGTATTTT,.,TRBD2,TRBV5-1,18,TRBJ2-3
CSVGERELSPIIF,TGCAGCGTTGGTGAGCGAGAGCTATCACCCATAATCTTC,.,.,TRBV29-1,13,TRBJ2-7
CASSLHQGYEQYF,TGCGCCAGCAGCCTCCATCAGGGATACGAGCAGTACTTC,.,.,TRBV4-1,13,TRBJ2-7
CASSRRTGGRHSPLHF,TGCGCCAGCAGCCGCCGGACAGGGGGAAGGCATTCACCCCTCCACTTT,.,TRBD1,TRBV4-3,16,TRBJ1-6
CASSYVGFEQYF,TGTGCCAGCAGTTACGTGGGGTTCGAGCAGTACTTC,.,.,TRBV6-2/TRBV6-3,12,TRBJ2-7
CSVEEEDGNGTQYF,TGCAGCGTTGAAGAGGAGGACGGGAATGGGACCCAGTACTTC,few,.,TRBV29-1,14,TRBJ2-5
CATSRERQQGTGELFF,TGTGCCACCAGCAGAGAACGACAGCAGGGCACCGGGGAGCTGTTTTTT,.,.,TRBV15,16,TRBJ2-2
CASSPGQAPGEKLFF,TGTGCCAGCAGCCCCGGACAGGCACCAGGTGAAAAACTGTTTTTT,.,TRBD1,TRBV7-3,15,TRBJ1-4
CSVALPAGAKNIQYF,TGCAGCGTCGCATTACCCGCGGGAGCCAAAAACATTCAGTACTTC,.,.,TRBV29-1,15,TRBJ2-4
CASSKTSGSSYEQYF,TGTGCCAGCAGCAAGACTAGCGGGAGCTCCTACGAGCAGTACTTC,once,TRBD2,TRBV7-2,15,TRBJ2-7
CASSTGADEQYF,TGTGCCAGCAGCACGGGGGCGGACGAGCAGTACTTC,.,.,TRBV4-2,12,TRBJ2-7
CASSRQFAGDEQYF,TGTGCCAGCAGCCGACAATTTGCGGGGGACGAGCAGTACTTC,many,TRBD2,TRBV7-8,14,TRBJ2-7
CASSDPSGSSYEQYF,TGTGCCAGCAGTGACCCTAGCGGTAGCTCCTACGAGCAGTACTTC,.,TRBD2,TRBV2,15,TRBJ2-7
CASSSAGTGEDTQYF,TGTGCCAGCAGTTCCGCCGGGACAGGGGAGGATACGCAGTATTTT,.,TRBD1,TRBV6-2/TRBV6-3,15,TRBJ2-3